Listed below are T cell receptor beta chains from one sample, sequenced in a study of blood T cell repertoires in COVID-19. Sequenced by immunoSEQ multiplex PCR; TCRdb stores in-frame clones only, minus some. Among about 120,000 clones listed, around nine tenths were seen once. Specimen: peripheral blood. The receptors here all came from a woman aged 45 to 65 with acute or convalescent COVID-19. Each CDR3 is given with its conserved first and last residue. D genes are given only for firm matches. Some rows have no size entry. The others give once, few or many, or a class for an expanded clone.

j_gene	abundance	len	v_gene	d_gene	CDR3aa	CDR3nt
TRBJ1-4	NA	13	TRBV7-9	NA	CASSISGSEKLFF	TGTGCCAGCAGCATATCCGGGAGTGAAAAACTGTTTTTT
TRBJ2-7	NA	15	TRBV5-1	TRBD1	CASSLAGTASYEQYF	TGCGCCAGCAGCTTGGCCGGGACAGCCTCCTACGAGCAGTACTTC
TRBJ1-5	once	12	TRBV21-1	NA	CATSGVNQPQHF	TGTGCCACTTCGGGGGTCAATCAGCCCCAGCATTTT
TRBJ2-3	once	14	TRBV27	NA	CASSLYTSADTQYF	TGTGCCAGCAGTTTATACACCTCTGCAGATACGCAGTATTTT
TRBJ1-2	NA	16	TRBV28	NA	CASSLGSLGSTGGYTF	TGTGCCAGCAGTTTAGGCTCCCTGGGTTCCACCGGGGGCTACACCTTC
TRBJ1-1	NA	14	TRBV18	TRBD1	CASSPPNRGTEAFF	TGTGCCAGCTCACCACCGAACAGGGGAACTGAAGCTTTCTTT
TRBJ2-7	NA	15	TRBV3-1/TRBV3-2	NA	CASSQGSGEPVQQYF	TGTGCCAGCAGCCAAGGGTCGGGGGAGCCGGTTCAGCAGTACTTC
TRBJ1-2	NA	13	TRBV7-9	NA	CASSLRGNYGYTF	TGTGCCAGCAGCTTACGGGGAAACTATGGCTACACCTTC
TRBJ2-3	NA	15	TRBV4-1	NA	CASSIWGGGTDTQYF	TGCGCCAGCAGCATATGGGGCGGGGGCACAGATACGCAGTATTTT
TRBJ2-7	NA	13	TRBV16	NA	CASSLTAHYEQYF	TGTGCCAGCAGCCTGACAGCTCACTACGAGCAGTACTTC
TRBJ1-2	once	13	TRBV5-5	NA	CASSLQTNYGYTF	TGTGCCAGCAGCCTACAGACTAACTATGGCTACACCTTC
TRBJ1-1	NA	14	TRBV12-1	NA	CASSSRRVATEAFF	TGTGCCAGCAGCTCCCGCCGGGTGGCCACTGAAGCTTTCTTT
TRBJ1-2	NA	17	TRBV19	NA	CASSQDAGFGAFYGYTF	TGTGCCAGTAGTCAAGATGCTGGCTTTGGGGCCTTCTATGGCTACACCTTC
TRBJ1-2	NA	14	TRBV19	NA	CASRSSTGTEGYTF	TGTGCCAGTAGGAGTTCTACAGGGACCGAAGGCTACACCTTC
TRBJ1-1	NA	15	TRBV4-1	NA	CASSHPGQQNTEAFF	TGCGCCAGCAGCCACCCCGGACAGCAGAACACTGAAGCTTTCTTT
TRBJ2-3	NA	13	TRBV9	NA	CASSLPGTDTQYF	TGTGCCAGCAGCCTCCCCGGCACAGATACGCAGTATTTT
TRBJ2-7	NA	14	TRBV5-1	NA	CASSLGTLSYEQYF	TGCGCCAGCAGCTTGGGGACTCTTTCCTACGAGCAGTACTTC
TRBJ1-2	NA	17	TRBV4-1	NA	CASSQEIVGRSNYGYTF	TGCGCCAGCAGCCAAGAGATAGTGGGGCGGAGTAACTATGGCTACACCTTC
TRBJ1-3	few	16	TRBV19	NA	CASSIWTEISGNTIYF	TGTGCCAGTAGTATCTGGACAGAAATCTCTGGAAACACCATATATTTT
TRBJ2-3	NA	14	TRBV5-1	NA	CASSLEGGGDTQYF	TGCGCCAGCAGCTTGGAAGGGGGTGGAGATACGCAGTATTTT
TRBJ2-5	NA	13	TRBV10-3	TRBD1	CAISPGQGETQYF	TGTGCCATCAGTCCCGGACAGGGGGAGACCCAGTACTTC
TRBJ2-3	few	13	TRBV10-1	TRBD2	CASSNAGGNTQYF	TGCGCCAGCAGTAACGCGGGGGGGAATACGCAGTATTTT
TRBJ2-1	NA	13	TRBV7-9	NA	CASRWGLTNEQFF	TGTGCCAGCAGATGGGGACTTACAAATGAGCAGTTCTTC
TRBJ1-2	NA	15	TRBV7-2	TRBD1	CASSFSGTGSYGYTF	TGTGCCAGCAGCTTTTCCGGGACAGGGTCCTATGGCTACACCTTC
TRBJ1-2	NA	13	TRBV24-1	TRBD1	CATSGNRGYGYTF	TGTGCCACCAGTGGGAACAGGGGCTATGGCTACACCTTC
TRBJ2-5	NA	16	TRBV6-2/TRBV6-3	TRBD2	CASSPLTSGEQETQYF	TGTGCCAGCAGTCCCCTTACTAGCGGGGAGCAAGAGACCCAGTACTTC
TRBJ2-7	NA	17	TRBV7-8	TRBD2	CASSLTSGRAGLYEQYF	TGTGCCAGCAGCCTGACTAGCGGGAGGGCCGGTTTGTACGAGCAGTACTTC
TRBJ2-5	NA	15	TRBV4-3	NA	CASSQAGGHGETQYF	TGCGCCAGCAGCCAAGCGGGGGGCCACGGAGAGACCCAGTACTTC
TRBJ1-1	NA	14	TRBV19	NA	CASSIPDRPAEAFF	TGTGCCAGTAGTATCCCCGACAGGCCGGCTGAAGCTTTCTTT
TRBJ1-2	NA	14	TRBV19	TRBD1	CASSTRTGGYGYTF	TGTGCCAGTAGCACAAGGACAGGGGGCTATGGCTACACCTTC
TRBJ2-7	NA	14	TRBV30	NA	CAWSGQDGSYEQYF	TGTGCCTGGAGTGGACAGGACGGCTCCTACGAGCAGTACTTC
TRBJ2-5	once	16	TRBV7-6	TRBD2	CASSLFFSGVKETQYF	TGTGCCAGCAGCTTGTTCTTTAGCGGGGTAAAAGAGACCCAGTACTTC
TRBJ1-2	NA	12	TRBV30	NA	CAWSLRGDGYTF	TGTGCCTGGAGCCTCCGGGGGGATGGCTACACCTTC
TRBJ2-1	NA	19	TRBV2	TRBD2	CASSAGGRLATPLYNEQFF	TGTGCCAGCAGTGCGGGGGGACGACTAGCTACTCCCCTTTACAATGAGCAGTTCTTC
TRBJ2-1	NA	14	TRBV4-2	TRBD2	CASSQDTSGNEQFF	TGTGCCAGCAGCCAAGATACTAGCGGCAATGAGCAGTTCTTC
TRBJ2-7	NA	13	TRBV7-9	TRBD1	CASSWTGGGEQYF	TGTGCCAGCAGTTGGACAGGGGGCGGCGAGCAGTACTTC